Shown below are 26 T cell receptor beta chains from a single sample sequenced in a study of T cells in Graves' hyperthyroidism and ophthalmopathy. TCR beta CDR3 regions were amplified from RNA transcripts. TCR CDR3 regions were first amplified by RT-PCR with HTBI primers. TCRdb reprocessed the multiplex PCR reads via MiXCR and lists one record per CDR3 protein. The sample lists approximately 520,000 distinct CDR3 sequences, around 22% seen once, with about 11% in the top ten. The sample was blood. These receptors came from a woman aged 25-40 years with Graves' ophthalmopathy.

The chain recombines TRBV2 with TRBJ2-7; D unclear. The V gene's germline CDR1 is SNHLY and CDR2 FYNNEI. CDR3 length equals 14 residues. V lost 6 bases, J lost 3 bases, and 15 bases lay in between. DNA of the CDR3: TGTGCCAGCAGGAAAAGTGGCGGCTACTACGAGCAGTACTTC. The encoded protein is CASRKSGGYYEQYF.

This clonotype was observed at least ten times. CDR3 loop: CASSQELRGDEAFF. CDR3 nucleotides: TGTGCCAGCAGCCAAGAGCTCCGGGGCGATGAAGCTTTCTTT. The chain combines TRBV14 with TRBJ1-1; D possibly corresponds to TRBD1 (5 bases). The CDR3 is 14 residues long. The germline CDR1 and CDR2 sequences are SGHDN and FVKESK. The V end lost 0 bases, the J end lost 7 bases, and 12 bases lay between the germline ends.

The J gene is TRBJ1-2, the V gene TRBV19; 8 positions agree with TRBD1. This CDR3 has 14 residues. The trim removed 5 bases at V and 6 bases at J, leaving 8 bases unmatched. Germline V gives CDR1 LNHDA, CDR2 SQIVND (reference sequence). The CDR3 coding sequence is TGTGCCAGTAGTTCGGAGACAGGGGTCAATGGCTACACCTTC. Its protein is CASSSETGVNGYTF.

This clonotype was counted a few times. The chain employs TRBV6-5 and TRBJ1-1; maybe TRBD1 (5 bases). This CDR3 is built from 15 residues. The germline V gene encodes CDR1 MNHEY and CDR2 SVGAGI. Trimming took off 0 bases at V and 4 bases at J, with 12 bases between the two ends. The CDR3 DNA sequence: TGTGCCAGCAGTTACTCGCCAGGAAGGGGCACTGAAGCTTTCTTT. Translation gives CASSYSPGRGTEAFF.

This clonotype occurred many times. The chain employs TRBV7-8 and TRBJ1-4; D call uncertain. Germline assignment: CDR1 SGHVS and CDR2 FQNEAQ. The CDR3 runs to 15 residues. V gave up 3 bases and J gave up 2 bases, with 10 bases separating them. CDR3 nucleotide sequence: TGTGCCAGCAGCTTTTTTGGGGTTACTAATGAAAAACTGTTTTTT. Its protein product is CASSFFGVTNEKLFF.

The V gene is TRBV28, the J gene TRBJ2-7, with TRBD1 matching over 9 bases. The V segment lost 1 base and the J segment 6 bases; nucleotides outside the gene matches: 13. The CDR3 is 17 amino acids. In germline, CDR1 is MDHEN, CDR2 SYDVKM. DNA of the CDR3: TGTGCCAGCAGTTTATTTTCGGACGGACAGGGGCCGACCGAGCAGTACTTC. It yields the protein CASSLFSDGQGPTEQYF. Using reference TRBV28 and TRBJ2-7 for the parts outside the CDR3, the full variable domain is DVKVTQSSRYLVKRTGEKVFLECVQDMDHENMFWYRQDPGLGLRLIYFSYDVKMKEKGDIPEGYSVSREKKERFSLILESASTNQTSMYLCASSLFSDGQGPTEQYFGPGTRLTVT.

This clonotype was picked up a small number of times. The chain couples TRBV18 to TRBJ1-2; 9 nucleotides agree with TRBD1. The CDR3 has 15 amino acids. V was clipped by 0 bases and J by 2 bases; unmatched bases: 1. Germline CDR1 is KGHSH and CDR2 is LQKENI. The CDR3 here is CASSPPTGGNYGYTF. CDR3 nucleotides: TGTGCCAGCTCACCACCGACAGGGGGGAACTATGGCTACACCTTC.

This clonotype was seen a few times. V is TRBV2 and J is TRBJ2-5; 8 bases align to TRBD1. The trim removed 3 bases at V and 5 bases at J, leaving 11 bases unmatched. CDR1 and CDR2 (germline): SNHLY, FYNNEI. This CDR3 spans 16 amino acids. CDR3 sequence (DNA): TGTGCCAGCAGTGACAACAGGGGGAAGCGACGGGAGACCCAGTACTTC. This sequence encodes CASSDNRGKRRETQYF. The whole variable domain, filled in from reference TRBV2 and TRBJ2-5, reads EPEVTQTPSHQVTQMGQEVILRCVPISNHLYFYWYRQILGQKVEFLVSFYNNEISEKSEIFDDQFSVERPDGSNFTLKIRSTKLEDSAMYFCASSDNRGKRRETQYFGPGTRLLVL.

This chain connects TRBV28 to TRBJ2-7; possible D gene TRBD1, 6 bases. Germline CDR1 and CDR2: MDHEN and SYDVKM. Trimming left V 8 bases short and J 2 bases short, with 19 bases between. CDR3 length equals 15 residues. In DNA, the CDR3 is TGTGCCAGCCAGTTTGGGGGCGCGGTGCCCTACGAGCAGTACTTC. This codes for CASQFGGAVPYEQYF. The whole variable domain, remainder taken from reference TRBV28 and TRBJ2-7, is DVKVTQSSRYLVKRTGEKVFLECVQDMDHENMFWYRQDPGLGLRLIYFSYDVKMKEKGDIPEGYSVSREKKERFSLILESASTNQTSMYLCASQFGGAVPYEQYFGPGTRLTVT.

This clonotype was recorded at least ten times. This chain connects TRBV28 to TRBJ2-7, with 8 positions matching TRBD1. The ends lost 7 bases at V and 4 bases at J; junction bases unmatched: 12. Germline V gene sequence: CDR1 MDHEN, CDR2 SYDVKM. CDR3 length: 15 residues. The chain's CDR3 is CASTQDRGPWYEQYF. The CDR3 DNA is TGTGCCAGCACCCAAGACAGGGGCCCTTGGTACGAGCAGTACTTC. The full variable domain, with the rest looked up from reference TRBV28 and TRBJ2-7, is DVKVTQSSRYLVKRTGEKVFLECVQDMDHENMFWYRQDPGLGLRLIYFSYDVKMKEKGDIPEGYSVSREKKERFSLILESASTNQTSMYLCASTQDRGPWYEQYFGPGTRLTVT.

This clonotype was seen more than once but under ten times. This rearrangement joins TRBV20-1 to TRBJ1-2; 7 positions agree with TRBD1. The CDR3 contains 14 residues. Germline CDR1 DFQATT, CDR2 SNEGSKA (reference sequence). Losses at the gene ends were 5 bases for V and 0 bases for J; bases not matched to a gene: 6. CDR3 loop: CSAGPGGPNYGYTF. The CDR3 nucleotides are TGCAGTGCTGGCCCAGGGGGTCCTAACTATGGCTACACCTTC.

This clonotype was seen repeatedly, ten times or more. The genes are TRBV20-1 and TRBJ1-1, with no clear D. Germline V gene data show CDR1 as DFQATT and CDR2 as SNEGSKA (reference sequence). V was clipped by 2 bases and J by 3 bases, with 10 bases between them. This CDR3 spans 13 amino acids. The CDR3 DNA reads TGCAGTGCTAGATACAGCGCGGACACTGAAGCTTTCTTT. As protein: CSARYSADTEAFF.

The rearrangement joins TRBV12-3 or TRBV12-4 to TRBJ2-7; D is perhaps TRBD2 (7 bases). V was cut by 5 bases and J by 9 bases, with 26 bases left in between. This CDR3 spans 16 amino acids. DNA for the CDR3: TGTGCCAGCAGTCGCCCAGCCCGTACAGGGAGGGAGGTGCAGTACTTC. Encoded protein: CASSRPARTGREVQYF.

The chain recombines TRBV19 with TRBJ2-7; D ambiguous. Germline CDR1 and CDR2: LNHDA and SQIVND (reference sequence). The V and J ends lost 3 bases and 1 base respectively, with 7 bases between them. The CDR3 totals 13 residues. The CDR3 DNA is TGTGCCAGTAGTATGCGTCCGTCCTACGAGCAGTACTTC. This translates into CASSMRPSYEQYF. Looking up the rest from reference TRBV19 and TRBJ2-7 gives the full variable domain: DGGITQSPKYLFRKEGQNVTLSCEQNLNHDAMYWYRQDPGQGLRLIYYSQIVNDFQKGDIAEGYSVSREKKESFPLTVTSAQKNPTAFYLCASSMRPSYEQYFGPGTRLTVT.

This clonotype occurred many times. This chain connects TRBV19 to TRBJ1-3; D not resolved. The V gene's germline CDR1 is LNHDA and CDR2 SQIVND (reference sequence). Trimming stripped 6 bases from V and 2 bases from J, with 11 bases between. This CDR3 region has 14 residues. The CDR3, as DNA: TGTGCCAGTAGGGAACAAGACACTGGAAACACCATATATTTT. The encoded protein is CASREQDTGNTIYF.

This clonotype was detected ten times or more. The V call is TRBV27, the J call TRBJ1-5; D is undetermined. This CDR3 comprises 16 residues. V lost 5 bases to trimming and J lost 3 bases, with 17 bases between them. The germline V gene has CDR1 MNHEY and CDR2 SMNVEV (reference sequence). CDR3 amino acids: CASSPTPYANNQPQHF. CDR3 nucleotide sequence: TGTGCCAGCAGTCCAACACCGTACGCGAACAATCAGCCCCAGCATTTT.

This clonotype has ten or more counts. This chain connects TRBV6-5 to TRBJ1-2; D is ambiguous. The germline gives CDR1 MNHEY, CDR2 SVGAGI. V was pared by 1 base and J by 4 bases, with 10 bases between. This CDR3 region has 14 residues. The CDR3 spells CASSYLETVYGYTF. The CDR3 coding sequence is TGTGCCAGCAGTTACTTAGAAACAGTCTATGGCTACACCTTC.

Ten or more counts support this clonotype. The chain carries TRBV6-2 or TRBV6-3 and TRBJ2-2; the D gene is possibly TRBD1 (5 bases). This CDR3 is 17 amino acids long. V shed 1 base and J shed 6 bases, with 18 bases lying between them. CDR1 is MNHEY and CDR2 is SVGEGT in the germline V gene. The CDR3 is CASSYYSQGVSPGELFF. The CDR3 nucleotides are TGTGCCAGCAGTTACTATTCCCAGGGCGTTTCACCCGGGGAGCTGTTTTTT.

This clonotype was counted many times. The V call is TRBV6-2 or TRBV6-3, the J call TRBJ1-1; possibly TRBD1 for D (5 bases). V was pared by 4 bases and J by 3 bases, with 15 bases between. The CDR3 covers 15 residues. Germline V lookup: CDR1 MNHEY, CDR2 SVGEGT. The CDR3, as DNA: TGTGCCAGCAGTTCGGGGCAGGCGGTGGACACTGAAGCTTTCTTT. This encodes CASSSGQAVDTEAFF.

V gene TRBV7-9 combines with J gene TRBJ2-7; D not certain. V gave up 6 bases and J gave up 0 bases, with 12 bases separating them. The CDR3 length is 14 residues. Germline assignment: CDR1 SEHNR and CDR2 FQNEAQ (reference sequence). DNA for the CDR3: TGTGCCAGCAGGTCGTCCGGTAGCTCCTACGAGCAGTACTTC. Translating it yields CASRSSGSSYEQYF.

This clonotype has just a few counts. CDR3 protein: CASSMGYSNQPQHF. The CDR3 bases are TGTGCCAGCAGTATGGGCTATAGCAATCAGCCCCAGCATTTT. The gene calls are TRBV6-1 and TRBJ1-5; D remains unclear. V lost 5 bases, J lost 0 bases, and 8 bases lay in between. CDR3 length: 14 residues. Germline V gene lookup returns CDR1 MNHNS and CDR2 SASEGT.

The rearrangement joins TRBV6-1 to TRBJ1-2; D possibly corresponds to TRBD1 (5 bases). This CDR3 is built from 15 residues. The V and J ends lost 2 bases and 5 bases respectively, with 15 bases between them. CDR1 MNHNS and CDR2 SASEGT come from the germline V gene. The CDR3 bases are TGTGCCAGCAGTGAAAGTAGGGGAATCGGTTATGGCTACACCTTC. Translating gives CASSESRGIGYGYTF.

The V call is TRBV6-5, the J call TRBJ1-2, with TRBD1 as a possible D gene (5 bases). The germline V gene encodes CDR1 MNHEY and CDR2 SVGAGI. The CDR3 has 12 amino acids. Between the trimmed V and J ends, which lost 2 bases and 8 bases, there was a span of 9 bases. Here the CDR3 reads CASSYTGDGYTF. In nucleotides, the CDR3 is TGTGCCAGCAGTTACACAGGAGACGGCTACACCTTC.

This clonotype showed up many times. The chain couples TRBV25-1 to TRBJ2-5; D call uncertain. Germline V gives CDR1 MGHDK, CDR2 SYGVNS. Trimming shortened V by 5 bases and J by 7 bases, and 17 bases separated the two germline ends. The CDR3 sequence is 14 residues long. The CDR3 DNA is TGTGCCAGCAGTCCCACCGGGTCCCTGGGGACCCAGTACTTC. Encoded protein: CASSPTGSLGTQYF.

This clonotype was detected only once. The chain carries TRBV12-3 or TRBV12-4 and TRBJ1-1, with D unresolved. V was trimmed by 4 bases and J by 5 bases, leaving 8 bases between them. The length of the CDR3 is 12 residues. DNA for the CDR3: TGTGCCAGCAGTTCCTTAGGGACTGAAGCTTTCTTT. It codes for CASSSLGTEAFF.

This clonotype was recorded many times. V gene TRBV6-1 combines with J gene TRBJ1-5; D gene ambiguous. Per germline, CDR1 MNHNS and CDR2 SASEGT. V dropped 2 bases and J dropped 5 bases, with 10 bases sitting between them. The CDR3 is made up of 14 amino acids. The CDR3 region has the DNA TGTGCCAGCAGTGAACAGGAGACTCATCAGCCCCAGCATTTT. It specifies CASSEQETHQPQHF.